The rows below give T cell receptor beta chains drawn from one sample of a study of T-cell reconstitution after alpha-beta-depleted transplantation in children. In TCRdb, the PCR reads were re-called with MiXCR into one record per CDR3 protein. Here the sample spans about 1,000,000 distinct CDR3 sequences, under 30% being singletons. The sample was PBMCs, mostly from graft donor cells, taken 360 days after TCRalphabeta/CD19-depleted stem cell transplant. The origin of the receptors is a boy under two years old who had a stem cell transplant for SCID, so the T cells may come from the graft donor. Each CDR3 is given with its conserved first and last residue. The D gene is left open where the match is weak. Rows may omit the clone size; those that give it use once, few, many or a size class.

TGTGCCAGCAGTTTCGGGACAGAAAATTCACCCCTCCACTTT CASSFGTENSPLHF . TRBD1 TRBJ1-6 TRBV28
TGCAGCGCCCTTGGGACGGATAATCAGCCCCAGCATTTT CSALGTDNQPQHF . . TRBJ1-5 TRBV29-1
TGTGCCAGCAGCCAAGATGGGGTCGGGGAGCAGTACTTC CASSQDGVGEQYF few . TRBJ2-7 TRBV3-1
TGTGCCAGCAGTACTAGCTCCCGGCCACTAGCGGTCTACGAGCAGTACTTC CASSTSSRPLAVYEQYF . TRBD2 TRBJ2-7 TRBV28
TGCAGTGCTAGCACAGGTTTCACAGATACGCAGTATTTT CSASTGFTDTQYF . . TRBJ2-3 TRBV20-1
TGTGCCAGCAGTCACGCCGACTCGAGCTCCTACAATGAGCAGTTCTTC CASSHADSSSYNEQFF . . TRBJ2-1 TRBV6-7
TGTGCCAGCAGCCAAGATTTCTACGGGACCCAGTACTTC CASSQDFYGTQYF many . TRBJ2-5 TRBV3-1
TGTGCCACCAACCCCGGGCCGGGACGGGAAGAGACCCAGTACTTC CATNPGPGREETQYF few . TRBJ2-5 TRBV15
TGTGCCAGCACCGCCGGTGCGAACACTGAAGCTTTCTTT CASTAGANTEAFF . . TRBJ1-1 TRBV2
TGTGCCAGCAGCCAGCCCCCTGGAACCGGGGAGCTGTTTTTT CASSQPPGTGELFF . . TRBJ2-2 TRBV3-1
TGCGCCAGCAGCCCAGGGGCGCAGCGCTACACTGAAGCTTTCTTT CASSPGAQRYTEAFF few . TRBJ1-1 TRBV4-1
TGTGCCAGCAGCCAGACTAGCGGGGGGCTAGGTAGGAGCACAGATACGCAGTATTTT CASSQTSGGLGRSTDTQYF . TRBD2 TRBJ2-3 TRBV4-2
TGTGCCACCAGCGGGGGTAGCGGGGGGGCTCCAGAGACCCAGTACTTC CATSGGSGGAPETQYF . TRBD2 TRBJ2-5 TRBV15
TGTGCCAGCAGCTTGTGGACTAGCAGCACAGATACGCAGTATTTT CASSLWTSSTDTQYF . TRBD2 TRBJ2-3 TRBV5-5
TGCGCCAGCAGCCAAGCCCCAGCGGGGGGTGAGAATGAGCAGTTCTTC CASSQAPAGGENEQFF . TRBD2 TRBJ2-1 TRBV5-1
TGTGCCAGCAGCTTAGGTTTAGGGATTCAAGAGACCCAGTACTTC CASSLGLGIQETQYF once . TRBJ2-5 TRBV7-7
TGCGCCAGCAGCGGCGGACAGGGCGGGAAGAGTCAAGAGACCCAGTACTTC CASSGGQGGKSQETQYF once TRBD1 TRBJ2-5 TRBV5-1
TGTGCCAGCAGTTTATATGTTCAGGGCGTGGGGACTGAAGCTTTCTTT CASSLYVQGVGTEAFF once . TRBJ1-1 TRBV12-3/TRBV12-4
TGTGCCAGCAGTCCCAGAAGGTCGGGGACCCAGTACTTC CASSPRRSGTQYF few . TRBJ2-5 TRBV7-9
TGTGCCAGCAGTGCCCGACTAGCGGGGGCAGATACGCAGTATTTT CASSARLAGADTQYF . TRBD2 TRBJ2-3 TRBV25-1
TGTGCCAGCAGTTCGGGACTAGCGGGGTCCCAGTACTTC CASSSGLAGSQYF . TRBD2 TRBJ2-5 TRBV27
TGTGCCAGCAGTGAACCGGGACTAGCTAGCACAGATACGCAGTATTTT CASSEPGLASTDTQYF . TRBD2 TRBJ2-3 TRBV25-1
TGTGCCAGCTCACCCGAGGTGGGGCATGAAAAACTGTTTTTT CASSPEVGHEKLFF . . TRBJ1-4 TRBV18
TGTGCCATCAGTGACAGGAACACAGATACGCAGTATTTT CAISDRNTDTQYF . . TRBJ2-3 TRBV10-3
TGCAGTGCTCCCAGCCGAGATTACAATGAGCAGTTCTTC CSAPSRDYNEQFF few . TRBJ2-1 TRBV20-1
TGTGCCAGCAGTGAATCCAAGGGGAATGAGCAGTTCTTC CASSESKGNEQFF few . TRBJ2-1 TRBV6-1
TGCGCCAGCAGCTTGGAAGGAGGCGGGAGGGGCCTCGAGCAGTACTTC CASSLEGGGRGLEQYF few TRBD2 TRBJ2-7 TRBV5-1
TGTGCCAGCAGTGAAGCCCTAGGTGGAGAGACCCAGTACTTC CASSEALGGETQYF . . TRBJ2-5 TRBV2
TGTGCCAGCAGTGAAGCGGGACAGGCGAAATGGGAGCAGTACTTC CASSEAGQAKWEQYF . TRBD1 TRBJ2-7 TRBV6-1
TGTGCCAGCAGTTGGAACGCCACTAGCGGGCTAACAGATACGCAGTATTTT CASSWNATSGLTDTQYF . TRBD2 TRBJ2-3 TRBV7-9
TGTGCCAGCAGCTCTTTTGTTACTAGCGGGGGTGAGACCCAGTACTTC CASSSFVTSGGETQYF . TRBD2 TRBJ2-5 TRBV7-9
TGCGCCAGCAGCTTATCACCGGGACAGGTTAACAATGAGCAGTTCTTC CASSLSPGQVNNEQFF many TRBD1 TRBJ2-1 TRBV5-1
TGTGCCAGTAGTATCGCGGTCTCTGGAAACACCATATATTTT CASSIAVSGNTIYF . . TRBJ1-3 TRBV19
TGTGCCAGCAGCCCCATGTTTGGGGGCTCCTACAATGAGCAGTTCTTC CASSPMFGGSYNEQFF . . TRBJ2-1 TRBV7-6
TGTGCCAGCAGGGGGCCCGGGGGAAGCTCCTACGAGCAGTACTTC CASRGPGGSSYEQYF . . TRBJ2-7 TRBV12-3/TRBV12-4
TGTGCCAGCAGACGCGGACCAAATGAAAAACTGTTT CASRRGPNEKLF few . TRBJ1-4 TRBV12-3/TRBV12-4
TGTGCCAGCAGCCAAGTGGCGGGGGACGGAAACACCATATATTTT CASSQVAGDGNTIYF few . TRBJ1-3 TRBV4-2
TGTGCCAGCAGTTTAGGACCGGACAGGGGCTCCTACGAGCAGTACTTC CASSLGPDRGSYEQYF . TRBD1 TRBJ2-7 TRBV28
TGCAGTGCTACTCTAGTTGTAGGGGGCTACGAGCAGTACTTC CSATLVVGGYEQYF . . TRBJ2-7 TRBV20-1
TGTGCCATCAGTGAGTCGTCGGGGAGAGCTTTCTTT CAISESSGRAFF few . TRBJ1-1 TRBV10-3
TGTGCCAGCAGTCAGTACAGGGGGCCGGAGACCCAGTACTTC CASSQYRGPETQYF few TRBD1 TRBJ2-5 TRBV28
TGTGCCAGCAGCCCCGGCCATCGGGCAACGGCCTACGAGCAGTACTTC CASSPGHRATAYEQYF few . TRBJ2-7 TRBV12-3/TRBV12-4
TGTGCCATCGGAAGGGATACCTACAATGAGCAGTTCTTC CAIGRDTYNEQFF . . TRBJ2-1 TRBV10-3
TGTGCCATCGGGAGGGGCGAAGGTGGAAACACCGTATATTTT CAIGRGEGGNTVYF . . TRBJ1-3 TRBV6-1
TGCGCCAGCAGCCAAGATAGGGCCGGGGCCGGGGCCAACGTCCTGACTTTC CASSQDRAGAGANVLTF few . TRBJ2-6 TRBV4-1
TGTGCCAGCAGCTCGCCTACAGGGCCCGGAGATACGCAGTATTTT CASSSPTGPGDTQYF . . TRBJ2-3 TRBV11-1
TGCGCCAGCAGCCCCCTACAGGGGGCGGCCGGGGAGCTGTTTTTT CASSPLQGAAGELFF . TRBD1 TRBJ2-2 TRBV4-3
TGTGCCACCAGCAGAGCGGCTAGCGGGGGGTACTACGAGCAGTACTTC CATSRAASGGYYEQYF . TRBD2 TRBJ2-7 TRBV15
TGTGCCAGCAGCTCCGGGACAGGGGCCAATGAAAAACTGTTTTTT CASSSGTGANEKLFF . TRBD1 TRBJ1-4 TRBV11-1
TGCGCCAGCAGCTCGACAGGGAACCCCTCCTACGAGCAGTACTTC CASSSTGNPSYEQYF . TRBD1 TRBJ2-7 TRBV5-1